The 26 T cell receptor beta chains below were found in one sample sequenced in a study of identical twins. TCRdb re-derived calls from the 5' RACE reads in MiXCR, one entry per CDR3 protein. Among 450,000 to 500,000 distinct CDR3 sequences listed, approximately 14% were seen once. These data also featured in a second study, about yellow fever vaccine responses in identical twins.

The specimen sequenced was CD4+ T cells sorted from blood. Receptors were obtained from a woman aged 18-29 years in good health.

This clonotype was counted only a few times. The rearrangement uses TRBV4-3 and TRBJ2-1, with 9 bases that match TRBD1. With 5 bases clipped from V and 7 bases from J, the junction kept 18 bases outside the gene matches. Germline CDR1 is LGHNA and CDR2 is YSLEER. This CDR3 has 18 residues. As DNA, the CDR3 is TGCGCCAGCAGCTTCGGGTGGAATCGGGACAGGGCTCTAAATGAGCAGTTCTTC. Protein: CASSFGWNRDRALNEQFF.

The sample holds a few counts of this clonotype. This rearrangement joins TRBV9 to TRBJ2-3; D is undetermined. Germline loops: CDR1 SGDLS, CDR2 YYNGEE. The CDR3 has 15 residues. Trimming removed 4 bases at V and 0 bases at J, with 12 bases between. CDR3 loop: CASSWQPSSTDTQYF. The DNA of the CDR3 is TGTGCCAGCAGCTGGCAGCCCTCTAGCACAGATACGCAGTATTTT. Filled out from reference TRBV9 and TRBJ2-3, the complete variable domain reads DSGVTQTPKHLITATGQRVTLRCSPRSGDLSVYWYQQSLDQGLQFLIQYYNGEERAKGNILERFSAQQFPDLHSELNLSSLELGDSALYFCASSWQPSSTDTQYFGPGTRLTVL.

This clonotype was counted only a few times. The V and J genes are TRBV7-8 and TRBJ2-5; weak D call: TRBD2 (6 bases). CDR1 and CDR2 from the germline V gene are SGHVS and FQNEAQ. V lost 6 bases and J lost 3, with 20 bases in between. The length of the CDR3 is 16 residues. CDR3 sequence: CASRVGWRDAKETQYF. CDR3 nucleotides: TGTGCCAGCAGGGTAGGGTGGAGGGACGCGAAAGAGACCCAGTACTTC. The full variable domain, rest sourced from reference TRBV7-8 and TRBJ2-5, is GAGVSQSPRYKVAKRGQDVALRCDPISGHVSLFWYQQALGQGPEFLTYFQNEAQLDKSGLPSDRFFAERPEGSVSTLKIQRTQQEDSAVYLCASRVGWRDAKETQYFGPGTRLLVL.

This clonotype has ten or more counts. This rearrangement joins TRBV12-3 or TRBV12-4 to TRBJ2-1; 9 bases map to TRBD2. V shed 4 bases, J shed 0 bases, and the junction held 7 bases outside the gene matches. The CDR3 has 17 residues. CDR3 region: CASSYSGGPLSYNEQFF. DNA for the CDR3: TGTGCCAGCAGTTATAGCGGGGGTCCTCTCTCCTACAATGAGCAGTTCTTC.

The gene calls are TRBV5-4 and TRBJ2-5; D gene ambiguous. V was clipped by 4 bases and J by 2 bases, with 12 bases between them. CDR1 is SGHNT, CDR2 YYREEE, per germline (reference sequence). The CDR3 consists of 14 residues. The CDR3 DNA is TGTGCCAGCAGCACCGGCAGCCAGCAAGAGACCCAGTACTTC. It specifies CASSTGSQQETQYF.

The chain has TRBV4-2 and TRBJ2-3; D could derive from TRBD1 or TRBD2 (5 bases each). The CDR3 sequence is 16 residues long. The V end lost 1 base, the J end lost 6 bases, and 17 bases lay between the germline ends. Looked up from germline, CDR1 is LGHNA and CDR2 is YNFKEQ. Here the CDR3 reads CASSQAGRGPLDTQYF. The CDR3 DNA reads TGTGCCAGCAGCCAAGCCGGCCGGGGCCCTCTGGATACGCAGTATTTT.

This clonotype has at least ten counts. V and J are TRBV4-1 and TRBJ2-5; 9 bases line up with TRBD2. The CDR3 sequence is 15 residues long. CDR1 is MGHRA and CDR2 is YSYEKL in the germline V gene. Trimming took 5 bases from V and 2 from J; bases not matched to a gene: 6. CDR3: CASSSPSGAQETQYF. In DNA form, the CDR3 reads TGCGCCAGCAGCTCCCCTAGCGGGGCACAAGAGACCCAGTACTTC.

The chain has TRBV5-1 and TRBJ2-6; D is undetermined. V shed 2 bases and J shed 0 bases, with 9 bases lying between them. The CDR3 runs to 16 residues. From germline, CDR1 is SGHRS and CDR2 YFSETQ. CDR3 in DNA: TGCGCCAGCAGCTTAACGGGTCGCTCTGGGGCCAACGTCCTGACTTTC. It is translated as CASSLTGRSGANVLTF.

This clonotype has only a few counts. V gene TRBV28 combines with J gene TRBJ2-6; D is ambiguous. The CDR3 sequence is 16 residues long. V dropped 6 bases and J dropped 0 bases, with 12 bases sitting between them. Germline assignment: CDR1 MDHEN and CDR2 SYDVKM. Here the CDR3 DNA reads TGTGCCAGCAGAACCCCCGTCAGCTCTGGGGCCAACGTCCTGACTTTC. Its protein is CASRTPVSSGANVLTF. Supplemented by reference TRBV28 and TRBJ2-6, the full variable domain reads DVKVTQSSRYLVKRTGEKVFLECVQDMDHENMFWYRQDPGLGLRLIYFSYDVKMKEKGDIPEGYSVSREKKERFSLILESASTNQTSMYLCASRTPVSSGANVLTFGAGSRLTVL.

This clonotype was detected ten times or more. This chain joins TRBV24-1 and TRBJ2-7; 7 bases line up with TRBD1. The V gene end was trimmed by 5 bases and the J gene end by 0 bases; junction bases not matched to a gene: 15. CDR1 is KGHDR and CDR2 is SFDVKD in the germline V gene. The CDR3 has 18 amino acids. The chain's CDR3 is CATSGERIDRDHSYEQYF. The DNA for the CDR3 is TGTGCCACCAGTGGAGAAAGGATCGACAGGGATCACTCCTACGAGCAGTACTTC.

The sample holds a few counts of this clonotype. The gene calls are TRBV4-3 and TRBJ2-5; D unresolved. Trimming took 2 bases from V and 3 from J, leaving 7 bases between them. Looked up from germline, CDR1 is LGHNA and CDR2 is YSLEER. This CDR3 region has 13 residues. This CDR3 is CASSQKRKETQYF. CDR3 in DNA: TGCGCCAGCAGCCAAAAAAGGAAAGAGACCCAGTACTTC.

The CDR3 bases are TGTGCCAGCAGTTACCGGTGGGGCCAAAGGGAATCCGCCAAAAACATTCAGTACTTC. Translating gives CASSYRWGQRESAKNIQYF. The V and J genes are TRBV28 and TRBJ2-4; perhaps TRBD1 as D (5 bases). CDR3 size: 19 residues. CDR1 is MDHEN and CDR2 is SYDVKM in the germline V gene. V was clipped by 4 bases and J by 1 base, with 23 bases between them.

This chain joins TRBV5-4 and TRBJ2-3; a possible D gene is TRBD2 (5 bases). V lost 6 bases, J lost 6 bases, and 14 bases lay in between. The CDR3 runs 13 residues. The germline CDR1 and CDR2 sequences are SGHNT and YYREEE (reference sequence). CDR3 sequence reads: CASTVTGVDTQYF. The CDR3 region has the DNA TGTGCCAGCACCGTTACCGGGGTGGATACGCAGTATTTT. Variable domain in full (rest from reference TRBV5-4 and TRBJ2-3): ETGVTQSPTHLIKTRGQQVTLRCSSQSGHNTVSWYQQALGQGPQFIFQYYREEENGRGNFPPRFSGLQFPNYSSELNVNALELDDSALYLCASTVTGVDTQYFGPGTRLTVL.

This clonotype was counted between two and nine times. This chain links TRBV15 with TRBJ2-1; D is ambiguous. The CDR3 extends over 12 amino acids. V was pared by 2 bases and J by 7 bases, with 6 bases between. Germline lookup yields CDR1 LNHNV and CDR2 YYDKDF (reference sequence). The CDR3 sequence is CATSRNRNEQFF. The CDR3 bases are TGTGCCACCAGCAGAAATAGGAATGAGCAGTTCTTC.

This rearrangement joins TRBV7-2 to TRBJ2-4; unclear D gene. The germline V and J ends were trimmed by 4 bases and 0 bases, with 7 bases remaining between them. Per germline, CDR1 SGHTA and CDR2 FQGNSA. This CDR3 spans 14 amino acids. The CDR3 coding sequence is TGTGCCAGCAGCTCTGTATTAGCCAAAAACATTCAGTACTTC. It yields the protein CASSSVLAKNIQYF. Full variable domain (missing parts from reference TRBV7-2 and TRBJ2-4): GAGVSQSPSNKVTEKGKDVELRCDPISGHTALYWYRQSLGQGLEFLIYFQGNSAPDKSGLPSDRFSAERTGGSVSTLTIQRTQQEDSAVYLCASSSVLAKNIQYFGAGTRLSVL.

The rearrangement links TRBV6-1 to TRBJ2-7; D not certain. Deletions cut 10 bases from V and 1 base from J, with 14 bases between. There are 13 residues in the CDR3. Germline-derived CDR1 and CDR2 are MNHNS and SASEGT. The CDR3: CATLARRSYEQYF. The DNA for the CDR3 is TGTGCCACTCTGGCTAGGCGTTCCTACGAGCAGTACTTC.

The J gene is TRBJ2-7, the V gene TRBV2, with D possibly called TRBD1 or TRBD2 (5 bases each). The ends were cut back, 2 bases at V and 0 bases at J, with 11 bases in the middle. The CDR3 has 15 amino acids. CDR1 SNHLY and CDR2 FYNNEI come from the germline V gene. The CDR3 reads CASSESGTVSYEQYF. DNA for the CDR3: TGTGCCAGCAGTGAATCCGGGACGGTCTCCTACGAGCAGTACTTC.

The genes are TRBV7-2 and TRBJ2-2; maybe TRBD2 (5 bases). Deletions cut 1 base from V and 6 bases from J, with 15 bases between. Germline loops: CDR1 SGHTA, CDR2 FQGNSA. The CDR3 totals 16 residues. The CDR3 protein is CASSLGGSVVAGELFF. CDR3 sequence (DNA): TGTGCCAGCAGCTTAGGAGGGTCTGTGGTCGCCGGGGAGCTGTTTTTT. Using reference TRBV7-2 and TRBJ2-2 for the parts outside the CDR3, the full variable domain is GAGVSQSPSNKVTEKGKDVELRCDPISGHTALYWYRQSLGQGLEFLIYFQGNSAPDKSGLPSDRFSAERTGGSVSTLTIQRTQQEDSAVYLCASSLGGSVVAGELFFGEGSRLTVL.

This clonotype was seen a few times. The chain is built from TRBV5-1 and TRBJ2-7; TRBD2 aligns across 16 bases. CDR1 is SGHRS and CDR2 is YFSETQ in the germline V gene. This CDR3 region has 17 residues. V was pared by 3 bases and J by 6 bases, with 9 bases of the junction left unmatched. The CDR3 region has the DNA TGCGCCAGCAGCTCGGGACTAGCGGGAGGGCCGGGCTTCGAGCAGTACTTC. It encodes CASSSGLAGGPGFEQYF. The full variable domain, rest sourced from reference TRBV5-1 and TRBJ2-7, is KAGVTQTPRYLIKTRGQQVTLSCSPISGHRSVSWYQQTPGQGLQFLFEYFSETQRNKGNFPGRFSGRQFSNSRSEMNVSTLELGDSALYLCASSSGLAGGPGFEQYFGPGTRLTVT.

The chain joins TRBV7-2 to TRBJ2-5; D is possibly TRBD1 or TRBD2 (5 bases each). Germline-derived CDR1 and CDR2 are SGHTA and FQGNSA. The CDR3 is made up of 13 amino acids. The V end was cut by 4 bases, the J end by 5 bases, with 11 bases between. The CDR3 loop is CASSSGTVETQYF. The CDR3 DNA is TGTGCCAGCAGCTCCGGGACGGTGGAGACCCAGTACTTC.

This chain joins TRBV24-1 and TRBJ2-1; unclear D gene. This CDR3 is built from 13 residues. Germline V lookup: CDR1 KGHDR, CDR2 SFDVKD. Deletions cut 9 bases from V and 5 bases from J, with 13 bases between. The DNA of the CDR3 is TGTGCCACCGGGTCCGCCAATAACAATGAGCAGTTCTTC. Translated: CATGSANNNEQFF.

This clonotype was seen ten or more times. CDR3: CASSLRLAGNNEQFF. DNA for the CDR3: TGTGCCAGCAGCTTAAGACTAGCGGGGAACAATGAGCAGTTCTTC. The rearrangement joins TRBV7-3 to TRBJ2-1; 11 bases are a match to TRBD2. Germline V lookup: CDR1 SGHTA, CDR2 FQGTGA. J was trimmed by 5 bases and V by 1 base; bases with no gene match: 1. The CDR3 is 15 amino acids.

This clonotype was counted a few times. The chain employs TRBV20-1 and TRBJ2-1, with 11 bases fitting TRBD2. Trimming cost V 0 bases and J 10 bases; bases outside gene matches: 8. CDR3 length: 15 residues. The germline CDR1 and CDR2 sequences are DFQATT and SNEGSKA (reference sequence). The CDR3 nucleotides read TGCAGTGCTAGAGATCGGAAGCTAGCGGGGGGCGAGCAGTTCTTC. As protein: CSARDRKLAGGEQFF.

The table lists this clonotype with a few counts. This chain uses TRBV7-8 with TRBJ1-1; 8 bases are a match to TRBD1. J gave up 0 bases and V 4 bases, and 1 base lay outside the gene matches. This CDR3 comprises 14 residues. Germline V gene lookup returns CDR1 SGHVS and CDR2 FQNEAQ. CDR3 coding DNA: TGTGCCAGCAGCTGGACAGGGCTGAACACTGAAGCTTTCTTT. Amino acids: CASSWTGLNTEAFF. The variable domain in full, completed from reference TRBV7-8 and TRBJ1-1, reads GAGVSQSPRYKVAKRGQDVALRCDPISGHVSLFWYQQALGQGPEFLTYFQNEAQLDKSGLPSDRFFAERPEGSVSTLKIQRTQQEDSAVYLCASSWTGLNTEAFFGQGTRLTVV.

This clonotype was detected only a few times. The rearrangement uses TRBV30 and TRBJ2-7; D may correspond to TRBD1 or TRBD2 (5 bases each). CDR3 length: 15 amino acids. The V and J ends lost 1 base and 0 bases respectively, with 13 bases between them. In germline, CDR1 is GTSNPN, CDR2 SVGIG (reference sequence). The DNA of the CDR3 is TGTGCCTGGAGTGCCTCATGGGACCTCTCCTACGAGCAGTACTTC. Its protein is CAWSASWDLSYEQYF.

V is TRBV9 and J is TRBJ2-1; the match to TRBD2 covers 10 bases. The CDR3 runs to 15 residues. Germline CDR1 is SGDLS and CDR2 is YYNGEE. The V segment lost 0 bases and the J segment 5 bases; nucleotides outside the gene matches: 2. CDR3 nucleotides: TGTGCCAGCAGCGTAGTACTAGCGGGACACAATGAGCAGTTCTTC. Translation: CASSVVLAGHNEQFF. The full variable domain, rest sourced from reference TRBV9 and TRBJ2-1, is DSGVTQTPKHLITATGQRVTLRCSPRSGDLSVYWYQQSLDQGLQFLIQYYNGEERAKGNILERFSAQQFPDLHSELNLSSLELGDSALYFCASSVVLAGHNEQFFGPGTRLTVL.